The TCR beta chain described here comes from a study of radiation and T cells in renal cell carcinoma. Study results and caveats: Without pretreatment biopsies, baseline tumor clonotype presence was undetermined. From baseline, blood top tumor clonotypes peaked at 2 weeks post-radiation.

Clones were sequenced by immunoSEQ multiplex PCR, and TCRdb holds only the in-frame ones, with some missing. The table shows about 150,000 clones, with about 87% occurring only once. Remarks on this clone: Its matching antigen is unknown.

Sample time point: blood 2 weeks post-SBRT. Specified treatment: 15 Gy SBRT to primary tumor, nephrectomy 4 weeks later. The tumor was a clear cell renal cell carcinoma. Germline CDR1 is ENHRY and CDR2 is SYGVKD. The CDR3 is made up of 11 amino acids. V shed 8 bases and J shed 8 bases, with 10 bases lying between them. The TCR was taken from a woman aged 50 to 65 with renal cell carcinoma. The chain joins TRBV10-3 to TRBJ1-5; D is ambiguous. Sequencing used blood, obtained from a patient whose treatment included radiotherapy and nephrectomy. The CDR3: CAIGRDEPQHF. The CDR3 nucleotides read TGTGCCATCGGGCGTGATGAGCCCCAGCATTTT.